The clone carrying this TCR beta chain was counted once. The record originates from a study of OX40 agonist ivuxolimab in advanced cancers. Study-wide context: The treatment was a fully human IgG2 OX40 agonist, ivuxolimab.

The assay was immunoSEQ multiplex PCR, and TCRdb's table has in-frame clones only and misses some. The sample consists of 35,000 to 45,000 clones, approximately 80% of them appearing once. CDR1 SGHNT and CDR2 YYREEE come from the germline V gene (reference sequence). Trimming took off 0 bases at V and 3 bases at J, with 12 bases between the two ends. This CDR3 spans 15 amino acids. This chain joins TRBV5-4 and TRBJ1-1; D remains ambiguous. The sequences come from CD4+ or CD8+ T cells sorted from blood, collected in a trial of the OX40 agonist ivuxolimab. The TCR was taken from an adult with an advanced solid tumor such as melanoma, head and neck, liver or kidney cancer. CDR3 nucleotide sequence: TGTGCCAGCAGCTTGGCCCGCCGGCAGGACACTGAAGCTTTCTTT. This encodes CASSLARRQDTEAFF.